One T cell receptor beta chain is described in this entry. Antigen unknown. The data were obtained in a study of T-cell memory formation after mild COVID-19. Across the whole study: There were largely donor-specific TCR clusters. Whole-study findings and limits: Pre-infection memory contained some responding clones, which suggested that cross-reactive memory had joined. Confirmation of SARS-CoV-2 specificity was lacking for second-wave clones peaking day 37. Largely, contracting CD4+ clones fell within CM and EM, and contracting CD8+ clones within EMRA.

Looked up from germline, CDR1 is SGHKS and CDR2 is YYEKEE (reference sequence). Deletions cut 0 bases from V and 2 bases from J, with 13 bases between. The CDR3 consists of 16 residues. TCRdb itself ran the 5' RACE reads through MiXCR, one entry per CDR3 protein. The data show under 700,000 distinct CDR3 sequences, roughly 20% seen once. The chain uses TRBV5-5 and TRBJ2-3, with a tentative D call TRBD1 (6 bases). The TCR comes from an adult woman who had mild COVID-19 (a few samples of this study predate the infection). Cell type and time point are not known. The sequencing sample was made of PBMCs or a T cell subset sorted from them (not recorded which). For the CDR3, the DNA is TGTGCCAGCAGCTTGGACAGGGTAGGGTCCACAGATACGCAGTATTTT. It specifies CASSLDRVGSTDTQYF.